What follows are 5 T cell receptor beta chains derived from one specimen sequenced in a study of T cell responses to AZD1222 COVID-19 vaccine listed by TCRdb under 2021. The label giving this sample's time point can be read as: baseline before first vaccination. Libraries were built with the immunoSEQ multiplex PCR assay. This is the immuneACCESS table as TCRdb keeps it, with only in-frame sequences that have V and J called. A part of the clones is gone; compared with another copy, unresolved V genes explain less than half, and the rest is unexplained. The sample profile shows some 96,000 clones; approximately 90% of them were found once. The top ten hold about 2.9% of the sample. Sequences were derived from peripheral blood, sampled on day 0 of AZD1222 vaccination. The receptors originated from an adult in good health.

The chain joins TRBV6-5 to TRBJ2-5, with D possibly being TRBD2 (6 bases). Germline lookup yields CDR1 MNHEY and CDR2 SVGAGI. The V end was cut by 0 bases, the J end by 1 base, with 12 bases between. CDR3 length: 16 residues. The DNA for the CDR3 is TGTGCCAGCAGTTACTCGAGGGTAGCGGTCCAAGAGACCCAGTACTTC. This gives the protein CASSYSRVAVQETQYF.

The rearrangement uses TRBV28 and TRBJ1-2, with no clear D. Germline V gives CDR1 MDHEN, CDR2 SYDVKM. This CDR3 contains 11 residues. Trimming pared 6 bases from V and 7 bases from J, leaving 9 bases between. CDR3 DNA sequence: TGTGCCAGCAGCTCTTTCGGTGGCTACACCTTC. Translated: CASSSFGGYTF.

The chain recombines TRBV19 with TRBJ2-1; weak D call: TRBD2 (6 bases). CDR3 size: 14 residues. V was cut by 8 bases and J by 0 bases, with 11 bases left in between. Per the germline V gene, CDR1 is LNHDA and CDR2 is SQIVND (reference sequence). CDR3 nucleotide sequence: TGTGCCAGTGCCTTCGGGAGCTCCTACAATGAGCAGTTCTTC. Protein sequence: CASAFGSSYNEQFF.

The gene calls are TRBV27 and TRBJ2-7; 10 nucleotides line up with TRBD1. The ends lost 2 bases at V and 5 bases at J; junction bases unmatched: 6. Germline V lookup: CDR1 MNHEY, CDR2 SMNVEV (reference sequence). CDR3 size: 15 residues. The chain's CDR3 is CASSLRGQGGNEQYF. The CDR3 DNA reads TGTGCCAGCAGTTTAAGAGGACAGGGGGGGAACGAGCAGTACTTC.

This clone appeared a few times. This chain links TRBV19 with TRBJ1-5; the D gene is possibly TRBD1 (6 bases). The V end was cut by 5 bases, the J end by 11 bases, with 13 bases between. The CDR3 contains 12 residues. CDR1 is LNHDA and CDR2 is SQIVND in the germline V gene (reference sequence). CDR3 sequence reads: CASSGGSTAQHF. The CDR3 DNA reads TGTGCCAGTAGTGGGGGCTCAACCGCCCAGCATTTT.